This is a list of T cell receptor beta chains from one sample in a study of cytomegalovirus exposure and HLA in healthy donors. Sequenced by immunoSEQ multiplex PCR; TCRdb stores in-frame clones only, minus some. The sample holds under 150,000 clones, 60% to 85% seen once. Sequenced sample: PBMCs. These receptors were taken from a woman in her thirties or forties in good health and CMV-seropositive. Both conserved end residues are part of each CDR3. Fields, in order: clone size, J gene, D gene, V gene, CDR3 protein, CDR3 DNA. A D gene is named only where the DNA matches it firmly. A clone size is listed for some rows: how often the clone was seen (once, few, many), or a class if it is expanded.

size: .
J: TRBJ1-2
D: .
V: TRBV4-1
CDR3: CASSQELQMSQGKGGYTF
DNA: TGCGCCAGCAGCCAGGAATTGCAGATGTCTCAGGGGAAAGGCGGCTACACCTTC

size: .
J: TRBJ1-5
D: .
V: TRBV23-1
CDR3: CASSQSPWPGVYNQPQHF
DNA: TGCGCCAGCAGTCAATCCCCTTGGCCAGGGGTCTACAATCAGCCCCAGCATTTT

size: .
J: TRBJ1-2
D: .
V: TRBV5-1
CDR3: CASSLEGETYGYTF
DNA: TGCGCCAGCAGCTTGGAGGGAGAAACTTATGGCTACACCTTC

size: .
J: TRBJ2-2
D: .
V: TRBV2
CDR3: CASRYRVAEELFF
DNA: TGTGCCAGCAGGTACAGGGTTGCGGAAGAGCTGTTTTTT

size: .
J: TRBJ2-3
D: .
V: TRBV6-1
CDR3: CASMRGLDTDTQYF
DNA: TGTGCCAGCATGCGGGGATTGGACACAGATACGCAGTATTTT

size: .
J: TRBJ2-1
D: TRBD2
V: TRBV28
CDR3: CASTQGGLAGINEQFF
DNA: TGTGCCAGCACCCAAGGGGGACTAGCGGGAATCAATGAGCAGTTCTTC

size: .
J: TRBJ2-1
D: TRBD1
V: TRBV30
CDR3: CAWSPTRTGGYNEQFF
DNA: TGTGCCTGGAGTCCAACAAGGACAGGGGGGTACAATGAGCAGTTCTTC

size: .
J: TRBJ2-5
D: TRBD1
V: TRBV7-3
CDR3: CASSLIGTGRETQYF
DNA: TGTGCCAGCAGCTTAATCGGGACAGGGAGGGAGACCCAGTACTTC

size: .
J: TRBJ1-2
D: .
V: TRBV9
CDR3: CASSVVATNYGYTF
DNA: TGTGCCAGCAGCGTAGTGGCAACTAACTATGGCTACACCTTC

size: few
J: TRBJ1-1
D: .
V: TRBV5-1
CDR3: CASSPRERRAFF
DNA: TGCGCCAGCAGCCCCCGCGAACGTAGAGCTTTCTTT

size: .
J: TRBJ1-2
D: TRBD1
V: TRBV7-9
CDR3: CASSSKRTGDGYTF
DNA: TGTGCCAGCAGCTCCAAACGGACAGGGGATGGCTACACCTTC

size: few
J: TRBJ2-2
D: TRBD1
V: TRBV5-1
CDR3: CASSRTGGTGELFF
DNA: TGCGCCAGCAGCCGGACAGGGGGCACCGGGGAGCTGTTTTTT

size: .
J: TRBJ2-5
D: .
V: TRBV6-1
CDR3: CASRWAAQETQYF
DNA: TGTGCCAGCAGGTGGGCAGCACAAGAGACCCAGTACTTC

size: .
J: TRBJ1-1
D: TRBD1
V: TRBV28
CDR3: CASSSLTAPGGNTEAFF
DNA: TGTGCCAGCAGTTCGCTAACAGCCCCAGGGGGGAACACTGAAGCTTTCTTT

size: few
J: TRBJ1-5
D: .
V: TRBV30
CDR3: CAWSVQGFIGQPQHF
DNA: TGTGCCTGGAGTGTCCAGGGATTCATAGGTCAGCCCCAGCATTTT

size: .
J: TRBJ2-3
D: TRBD2
V: TRBV11-2
CDR3: CASSSLAGWGDTQYF
DNA: TGTGCCAGCAGCTCACTAGCGGGGTGGGGGGATACGCAGTATTTT

size: .
J: TRBJ2-5
D: .
V: TRBV7-9
CDR3: CASSFSQLETQYF
DNA: TGTGCCAGCAGCTTCTCCCAGTTGGAGACCCAGTACTTC

size: once
J: TRBJ2-4
D: TRBD1
V: TRBV5-1
CDR3: CASSLEPGGDGNIQYF
DNA: TGCGCCAGCAGCTTGGAGCCAGGGGGCGATGGAAACATTCAGTACTTC

size: .
J: TRBJ2-3
D: .
V: TRBV10-3
CDR3: CAISPTGSTDTQYF
DNA: TGTGCCATCAGTCCTACAGGGAGCACAGATACGCAGTATTTT

size: .
J: TRBJ1-5
D: TRBD1
V: TRBV28
CDR3: CASSRDSPQPQHF
DNA: TGTGCCAGCAGCCGGGACAGCCCCCAGCCCCAGCATTTT

size: .
J: TRBJ1-2
D: .
V: TRBV7-9
CDR3: CASSLAYSESYGYTF
DNA: TGTGCCAGCAGCTTAGCCTACTCTGAGAGCTATGGCTACACCTTC

size: few
J: TRBJ1-1
D: TRBD1
V: TRBV6-5
CDR3: CASSYDRGLNTEAFF
DNA: TGTGCCAGCAGTTACGACAGGGGACTGAACACTGAAGCTTTCTTT

size: .
J: TRBJ2-7
D: TRBD2
V: TRBV11-2
CDR3: CASSLGLAGEQYF
DNA: TGTGCCAGCAGCCTGGGACTAGCGGGGGAGCAGTACTTC

size: .
J: TRBJ2-7
D: TRBD2
V: TRBV5-6
CDR3: CASSIGLAGHSYEQYF
DNA: TGTGCCAGCAGCATTGGACTAGCGGGACACTCCTACGAGCAGTACTTC

size: .
J: TRBJ2-7
D: TRBD2
V: TRBV10-1
CDR3: CASSESRVAGAYEQYF
DNA: TGCGCCAGCAGTGAGTCGAGGGTAGCGGGCGCCTACGAGCAGTACTTC

size: few
J: TRBJ2-7
D: TRBD1
V: TRBV5-7
CDR3: CASSSGTGGYVFYEQYF
DNA: TGTGCCAGCAGCTCCGGGACAGGGGGGTACGTTTTCTACGAGCAGTACTTC

size: .
J: TRBJ1-1
D: TRBD1
V: TRBV28
CDR3: CASSSGQGAVSEAFF
DNA: TGTGCCAGCAGTTCCGGACAGGGAGCAGTGTCTGAAGCTTTCTTT

size: .
J: TRBJ2-6
D: .
V: TRBV5-4
CDR3: CASSSLGLSSSGANVLTF
DNA: TGTGCCAGCAGCTCCCTGGGACTTTCAAGCTCTGGGGCCAACGTCCTGACTTTC

size: few
J: TRBJ2-3
D: TRBD2
V: TRBV4-1
CDR3: CASSQTSGSSTDTQYF
DNA: TGCGCCAGCAGCCAAACTAGCGGGTCGAGCACAGATACGCAGTATTTT

size: .
J: TRBJ1-4
D: .
V: TRBV5-1
CDR3: CASSLDSTNEKLFF
DNA: TGCGCCAGCAGCTTGGATAGTACTAATGAAAAACTGTTTTTT